A selection of T cell receptor beta chains follows, all from one sample in a study of radiation and T cells in renal cell carcinoma. Generated by immunoSEQ multiplex PCR, the TCRdb table keeps only in-frame clones and is missing some. The sample lists 130,000 to 150,000 clones, approximately 86% occurring once. Sample: blood, taken from a patient whose treatment included radiotherapy and nephrectomy. These receptors were collected from a woman aged 45 to 65 with renal cell carcinoma. Each CDR3 is given without its conserved first and last residue. The D gene is left open where the match is weak.

V gene	D gene	J gene	CDR3 protein
TRBV11-3	-	TRBJ2-1	ASSLGSNEQF
TRBV2	-	TRBJ1-6	ASFAVLASPLH
TRBV9	-	TRBJ2-2	ASSPNPGRTGELF
TRBV28	TRBD1	TRBJ1-1	ASSFEGARAF
TRBV7-2	-	TRBJ2-2	ASSPGGGAELF
TRBV21-1	-	TRBJ1-1	ASSKGGSRLYTEAF
TRBV29-1	-	TRBJ2-5	SVESLIQETQY
TRBV19	TRBD1	TRBJ2-3	ASSPGQGPDTQY
TRBV18	-	TRBJ1-4	ASSPQTGGLTNEKLF
TRBV4-3	-	TRBJ1-1	ASSQERTSTEAF
TRBV4-3	-	TRBJ2-4	ASSQDSSSKNIQY
TRBV4-2	TRBD1	TRBJ2-7	ASSPSTNRDRAYEQY
TRBV4-1	-	TRBJ1-1	ASSQGPIQGRNTEAF
TRBV18	-	TRBJ2-3	ASSPGATTDTQY
TRBV6-6	-	TRBJ2-7	ASSYPTGREEQY
TRBV15	-	TRBJ2-3	ATSIGLGTDTQY
TRBV4-2	TRBD2	TRBJ2-1	ASSQVWREGAYNEQF
TRBV6-6	TRBD1	TRBJ1-3	ASRTGGDYSGNTIY
TRBV7-2	TRBD1	TRBJ1-2	ASSPGTANYGYT
TRBV10-3	TRBD2	TRBJ2-1	ATSGGESNEQF
TRBV9	-	TRBJ2-3	ASSTGPSTDTQY
TRBV29-1	-	TRBJ1-2	SVDGPSGYT
TRBV11-3	-	TRBJ2-7	ASSLHSGVSYEQY
TRBV30	TRBD1	TRBJ1-5	AWSNRGGQPQH
TRBV14	-	TRBJ1-1	ASSRGVVSNTEAF
TRBV29-1	TRBD2	TRBJ2-7	SAATSGGAGEQY
TRBV7-8	TRBD1	TRBJ2-7	ASSSSSGTGSGQY
TRBV28	-	TRBJ2-7	ASSLVVTGHYEQY
TRBV9	TRBD1	TRBJ1-1	ASSVGYRRDSNTEAF
TRBV6-5	TRBD2	TRBJ2-3	ASSERESTDTQY
TRBV28	TRBD1	TRBJ2-4	ASSLFPGQTA
TRBV10-1	-	TRBJ2-1	ASSDDEQF
TRBV27	TRBD2	TRBJ2-3	ASSTPMRGGTDTQY
TRBV18	-	TRBJ1-4	ASSSRGTNEKLF
TRBV5-1	-	TRBJ1-4	ASSLTPLGGEKLF
TRBV4-3	-	TRBJ1-1	ASSQIQGTAEAF
TRBV5-6	-	TRBJ2-2	ASSFGPMNTGELF
TRBV6-1	TRBD1	TRBJ2-5	ASSENRGQETQY
TRBV14	TRBD2	TRBJ2-5	ASSPTLAGEETQY
TRBV5-1	-	TRBJ1-4	ASRTRAELNEKLF
TRBV7-2	TRBD2	TRBJ2-1	ASSGTSGGYEQF
TRBV2	-	TRBJ1-5	ASSVQGGNSNQPQH
TRBV9	TRBD2	TRBJ2-1	ASSASGSFNSEQF
TRBV19	-	TRBJ1-5	ATSFLRLGNQPQH
TRBV5-8	TRBD1	TRBJ1-1	ASSLGRGPAF
TRBV5-1	-	TRBJ2-7	ASKAGPAYEQY
TRBV9	-	TRBJ2-7	ASSEGAQDEQY
TRBV27	TRBD2	TRBJ2-3	ASSLELAGGGGTQY
TRBV23-1	TRBD1	TRBJ1-5	ASSTKAGTGVKKDQPQH
TRBV19	-	TRBJ1-6	ASSLNRAQFSPLH
TRBV18	-	TRBJ2-7	ASSPLQKGYEQY
TRBV7-8	TRBD2	TRBJ2-7	ASSPTGLAAPEQY
TRBV10-1	-	TRBJ2-7	ASSDSGLAYEQY
TRBV19	-	TRBJ2-7	ASSSPGDYEQY
TRBV19	TRBD1	TRBJ1-4	ASSIRQGNEKLF